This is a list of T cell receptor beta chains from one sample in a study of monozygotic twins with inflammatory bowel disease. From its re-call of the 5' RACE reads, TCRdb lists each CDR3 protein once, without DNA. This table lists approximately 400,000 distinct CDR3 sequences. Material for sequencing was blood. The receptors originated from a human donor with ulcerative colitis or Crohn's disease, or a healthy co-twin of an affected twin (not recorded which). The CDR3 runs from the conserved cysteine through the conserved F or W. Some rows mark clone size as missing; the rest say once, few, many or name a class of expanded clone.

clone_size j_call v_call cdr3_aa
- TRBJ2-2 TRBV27 CASSLTWDRVNTGELFF
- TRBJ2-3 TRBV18 CASSPSGVSPDTQYF
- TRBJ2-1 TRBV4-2 CASSQESEGRSWYEQFF
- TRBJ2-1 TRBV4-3 CASSQEGWNEQFF
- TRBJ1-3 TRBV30 CAWSPMGNSGNTIYF
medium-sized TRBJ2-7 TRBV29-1 CSVEDRGLAGIEQYF
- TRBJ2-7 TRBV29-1 CSVVRRGQEQYF
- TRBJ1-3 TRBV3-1 CASSPTADGNTIYF
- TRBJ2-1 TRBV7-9 CASSSISYNEQFF
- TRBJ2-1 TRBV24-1 CATSDNPGTGVTNEQFF
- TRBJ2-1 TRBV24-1 CATSDPRPFIGSEQFF
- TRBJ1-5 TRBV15 CATSRVQGRVVGQPQHF
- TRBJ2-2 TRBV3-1 CASSQGTHTGELFF
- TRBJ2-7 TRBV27 CASSLQIGGYEQYF
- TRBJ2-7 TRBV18 CASSPGDRVGGEQYF
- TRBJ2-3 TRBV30 CAWTKPKVGDTQYF
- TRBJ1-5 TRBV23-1 CASGLTLIDSNQPQHF
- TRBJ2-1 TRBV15 CATSRDELAAYNEQFF
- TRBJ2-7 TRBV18 CASSPRDRGQYEQYF
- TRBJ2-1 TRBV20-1 CSAPRGHSSYNEQFF
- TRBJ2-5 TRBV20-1 CSARIGTGNQETQYF
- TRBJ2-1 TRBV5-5 CASSPIANYNEQFF
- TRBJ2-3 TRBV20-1 CSARLVTDTQYF
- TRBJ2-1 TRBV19 CASKRQGVDREQFF
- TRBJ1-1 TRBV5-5 CASSPLGGDSPLNTEAFF
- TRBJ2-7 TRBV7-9 CASSFNLRAGGSYEQYF
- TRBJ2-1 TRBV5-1 CASSPGDFHNEQFF
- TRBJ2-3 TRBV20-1 CSTFDQEGDTQYF
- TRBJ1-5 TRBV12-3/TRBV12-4 CASSPREEFQPQHF
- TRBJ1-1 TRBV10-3 CAIAPGTQNTEAFF
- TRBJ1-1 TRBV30 CAWTDRDWAFF
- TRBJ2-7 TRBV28 CASSFRDRIKREQYF
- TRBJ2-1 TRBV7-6 CASSLSWQGANEQFF
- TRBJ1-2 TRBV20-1 CSALPGTDYGYTF
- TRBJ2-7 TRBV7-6 CASSPESSGSSYEQYF